This TCR beta chain was obtained from a study of blood T cells in healthy people across ages (dated by TCRdb to about 2015). About the full investigation: In model experiments, template switching captured roughly one uniquely barcoded TCR beta cDNA molecule for every two T cells. Using deep sequencing normalized with unique cDNA molecular identifiers, the study measured how TCR beta repertoire diversity changes with age. Donors were grouped into four age groups: young (average 16 years), middle-aged (over 35), aged (about 59) and long-lived (82). To avoid experimental bias, donors of different ages were distributed randomly across sequencing lanes. Two additional independent replicas of 1 million unique cDNA reads from the same blood draw were analyzed for two donors (one aged 18 to 29 and one aged 80 or older). Study-level results and caveats: Bulk unsorted PBMC profiling prevented conclusive comparison of naive and antigen-experienced compartments. Observed TCR beta diversity per million T cells fell roughly linearly with age, and a significant reduction was already apparent by age roughly 40. Estimates of total diversity based on one million sequenced T cells were considered lower bounds and underestimates. Compared with the aged group, the long-lived group had more naive CD4+ T cells, fewer expanded clones and increased TCR diversity, a pattern suggesting age selection. Because the CMV infection status of the donors was unknown, age-related changes in expanded clonotypes may potentially have been confounded. A strong correlation was found between observed TCR beta diversity and the percentage of naive T cells measured by flow cytometry.

In regard to this clonotype: The antigen it binds to is not known. Because it lacks the conserved phenylalanine or tryptophan at the end, this CDR3 is likely a read error.

Donors were under 40 systemically healthy Caucasian individuals from Russia aged roughly 6 to 90 years. Each donor gave about 9.8 milliliters of peripheral blood, drawn into EDTA-treated Vacutainer tubes. Ficoll-Paque density-gradient centrifugation was used to isolate PBMCs, with at least 7 million per sample. Total RNA was extracted from PBMCs with Trizol reagent, with at least 6 micrograms obtained per sample. For every donor, flow cytometry on a PBMC aliquot measured the percentage of naive CD45RAhigh/CD27high T cells. Library construction relied on 5' RACE. Instrument used: Illumina HiSeq 2500. A second about 7 to 11 cycle PCR used a sample-barcoded 5' primer and a J-beta primer mix. A unique molecular identifier was introduced onto each TCR beta cDNA molecule by a template-switch 5' adaptor carrying 12 random nucleotides. At least 3 million CDR3-containing paired-end reads were obtained from each sample. All of the RNA was converted into first-strand cDNA using the Mint cDNA synthesis kit, with a TRBC-specific oligonucleotide serving as the primer. All cDNA was treated with uracil-DNA glycosylase and then went through a first 18-cycle PCR with the universal primers M1SS and BC2_uni_R. The paper's processing steps were these. For normalization, 1 million high-quality reads, each with a distinct molecular identifier, were randomly selected from each sample. Reads with shared molecular identifiers were discarded instead of being binned into consensus sequences. MiTCR, run with a Q25 quality threshold and the strictest error-elimination algorithm, handled CDR3 identification, clonotype clustering and error correction. A nonparametric unseen species model with Euler transformation was used to estimate a lower bound on total TCR beta diversity. TCRdb trimmed the raw reads at Q25, called clones with MiXCR and kept productive beta chains. CDR3 protein duplicates are merged, each entry listing the most common genes and DNA. It is TCRdb's table, rather than the study itself, that gives the V and J calls and clone size. This sample is represented by about 2 million distinct CDR3 sequences; 49% of them were singletons. The ten most abundant clones make up 2.1% of the sample.

The CDR1 and CDR2 encoded by the germline V gene are KGHSH and LQKENI. A distance of 10 bases separates the germline ends of V and J, which lose 3 bases and 5 bases respectively. The CDR3 is 14 amino acids long, termini counted. Only the CDR3 part of the read is kept: 42 bases, read in frame from the first base. The clonotype originates from a woman between 40 and 55 years old in good health. Rearrangement joined TRBV18 to TRBJ1-4; confidence is insufficient to name the D gene. The specimen was blood. DNA sequence: TGTGCCAGCTCACCGGTCGGACCAAATGAAAAACTGTTTTCT. This codes for CASSPVGPNEKLFS.